This TCR beta chain was retrieved from a study of cytomegalovirus exposure and HLA in healthy donors. The CDR3 sequence is 13 residues long. Germline CDR1 is SQVTM and CDR2 is ANQGSEA. V lost 4 bases and J lost 3, with 13 bases in between. PCR amplification relied on 60 Vbeta primers (plus 13 Jbeta primers). Authors' analysis steps: A follow-up analysis tallied tens of millions of unique TCR beta chains, approximately 11 million shared. The assay was immunoSEQ multiplex PCR, and TCRdb's table has in-frame clones only and misses some. V, J and clone size derive from that table, while D and trimming were established from the DNA sequence. Of about 92,000 clones in the sample, more than 60% were seen once.

What was sequenced was PBMCs. The V call is TRBV29-1, the J call TRBJ2-7; tentatively, D is TRBD1 (6 bases). The clonotype was recovered from a man in his fifties or sixties in good health and CMV-seropositive. CDR3 in amino acids: CSVGLGQGYEQYF. CDR3 DNA sequence: TGCAGCGTTGGCCTGGGACAAGGCTACGAGCAGTACTTC.